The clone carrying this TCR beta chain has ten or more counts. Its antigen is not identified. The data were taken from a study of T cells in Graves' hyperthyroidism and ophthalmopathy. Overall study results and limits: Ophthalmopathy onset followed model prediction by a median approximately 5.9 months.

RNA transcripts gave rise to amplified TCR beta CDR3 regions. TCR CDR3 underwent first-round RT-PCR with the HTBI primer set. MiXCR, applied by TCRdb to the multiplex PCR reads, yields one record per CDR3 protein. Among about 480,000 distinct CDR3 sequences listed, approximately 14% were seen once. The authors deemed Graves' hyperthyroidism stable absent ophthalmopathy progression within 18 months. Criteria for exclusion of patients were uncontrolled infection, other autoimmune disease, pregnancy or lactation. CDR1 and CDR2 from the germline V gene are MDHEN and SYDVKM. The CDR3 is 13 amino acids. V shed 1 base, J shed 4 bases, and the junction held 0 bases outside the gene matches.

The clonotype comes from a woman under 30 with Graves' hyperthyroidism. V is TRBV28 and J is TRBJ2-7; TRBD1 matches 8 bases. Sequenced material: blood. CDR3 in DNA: TGTGCCAGCAGTTTATACAGGGGGTACGAGCAGTACTTC. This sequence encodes CASSLYRGYEQYF.